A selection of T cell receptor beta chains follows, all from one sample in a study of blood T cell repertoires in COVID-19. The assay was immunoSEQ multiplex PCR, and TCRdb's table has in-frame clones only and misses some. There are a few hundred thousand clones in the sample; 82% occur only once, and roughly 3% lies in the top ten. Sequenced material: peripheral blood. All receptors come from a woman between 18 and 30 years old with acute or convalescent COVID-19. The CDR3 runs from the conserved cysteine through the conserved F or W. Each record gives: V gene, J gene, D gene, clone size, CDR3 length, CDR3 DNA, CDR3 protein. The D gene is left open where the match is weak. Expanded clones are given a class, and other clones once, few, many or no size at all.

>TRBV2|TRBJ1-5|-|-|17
TGTGCCAGCAGCACCCCGGGGGGCCGTGGCGGCAATCAGCCCCAGCATTTT
CASSTPGGRGGNQPQHF
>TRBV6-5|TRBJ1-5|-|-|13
TGTGCCAGCCACAATTATAGCAATCAGCCCCAGCATTTT
CASHNYSNQPQHF
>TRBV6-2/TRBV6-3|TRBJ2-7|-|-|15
TGTGCCAGCAGTTACGGGGCCCGATCCTCCTACGAGCAGTACTTC
CASSYGARSSYEQYF
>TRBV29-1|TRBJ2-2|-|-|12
TGCAGCGTCCACAGGGCCCCCGGGGAGCTGTTTTTT
CSVHRAPGELFF
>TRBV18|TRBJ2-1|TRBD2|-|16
TGTGCCAGCTCACCACCGGGACTAGCGGCCCGCAATGAGCAGTTCTTC
CASSPPGLAARNEQFF
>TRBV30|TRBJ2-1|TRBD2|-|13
TGTGCCTGGAGGACTAGCGGGTACAATGAGCAGTTCTTC
CAWRTSGYNEQFF
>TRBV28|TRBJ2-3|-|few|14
TGTGCCAGCAGTTTCCTTAGCGGCACAGATACGCAGTATTTT
CASSFLSGTDTQYF
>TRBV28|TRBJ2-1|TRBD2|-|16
TGTGCCAGCAGTTCGACCCTTGCGGGAGTGGGCCATGAGCAGTTCTTC
CASSSTLAGVGHEQFF
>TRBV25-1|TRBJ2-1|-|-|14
TGTGCCAGCAGTGGACAATTGTCCCCCCTCGAGCAGTTCTTC
CASSGQLSPLEQFF
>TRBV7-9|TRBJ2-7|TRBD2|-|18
TGTGCCAGCAGCCTCCTATACGCGGATAGCGGGGACTCCTACGAGCAGTACTTC
CASSLLYADSGDSYEQYF
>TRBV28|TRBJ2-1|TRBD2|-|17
TGTGCCAGCAGTTTTGGGACTAGCGGGAGAGGCCCCAATGAGCAGTTCTTC
CASSFGTSGRGPNEQFF
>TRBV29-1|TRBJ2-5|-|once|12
TGCAGCGTTCGCCAGGGGGGAGAGACCCAGTACTTC
CSVRQGGETQYF
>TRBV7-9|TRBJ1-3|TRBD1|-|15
TGTGCCAGCAGTCTCCCCCCAGGGGGCGGAAACACCATATATTTT
CASSLPPGGGNTIYF
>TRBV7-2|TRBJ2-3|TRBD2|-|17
TGTGCCAGCAGCTTAGCGACCCCGGGAGGGCCAAGAGATACGCAGTATTTT
CASSLATPGGPRDTQYF
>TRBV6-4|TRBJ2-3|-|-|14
TGTGCCAGCAGTGCATCACTAGCCTCAGATACGCAGTATTTT
CASSASLASDTQYF
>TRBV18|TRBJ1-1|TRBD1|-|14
TGTGCCAGCTCACCAGAGGAGGGGGCAGCTGAAGCTTTCTTT
CASSPEEGAAEAFF
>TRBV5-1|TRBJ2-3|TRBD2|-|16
TGCGCCAGCAGCTCTGGGACTAGCGGGGGCACAGATACGCAGTATTTT
CASSSGTSGGTDTQYF
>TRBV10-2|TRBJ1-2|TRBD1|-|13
TGCGCCAGCGGAGGCTCAGGGGGCAATGGCTACACCTTC
CASGGSGGNGYTF
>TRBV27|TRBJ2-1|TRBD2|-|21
TGTGCCAGCAGTTTAAAAAGTCGGGCGGGACTAGCGGGAGGCTCCTACAATGAGCAGTTCTTC
CASSLKSRAGLAGGSYNEQFF
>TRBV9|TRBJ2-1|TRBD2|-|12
TGTGCCAGCAGGGCATTGGGAGGGGAGCAGTTCTTC
CASRALGGEQFF
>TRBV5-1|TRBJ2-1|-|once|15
TGCGCCAGCAGCTTGGTCGCGGGATCCTACAATGAGCAGTTCTTC
CASSLVAGSYNEQFF
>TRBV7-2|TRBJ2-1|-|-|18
TGTGCCAGCAGCTTAGTCCCAATACTAGCAGACTCCTACAATGAGCAGTTCTTC
CASSLVPILADSYNEQFF
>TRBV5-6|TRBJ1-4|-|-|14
TGTGCCAGCAGCTTGTTATCCCCAGGGGAAAAACTGTTTTTT
CASSLLSPGEKLFF
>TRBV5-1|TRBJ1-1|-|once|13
TGCGCCAGCAGCTTGGAAGGGGTCACTGAAGCTTTCTTT
CASSLEGVTEAFF
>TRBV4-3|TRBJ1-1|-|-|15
TGCGCCAGCAGCCACAGCACCAGGGAGGGATCTGAAGCTTTCTTT
CASSHSTREGSEAFF
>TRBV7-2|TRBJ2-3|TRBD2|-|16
TGTGCCAGCAGCCCCCTAGCGGGACTTCCTTTAGATACGCAGTATTTT
CASSPLAGLPLDTQYF
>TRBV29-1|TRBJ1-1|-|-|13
TGCAGCGGAAGACGGCAGGAGAACACTGAAGCTTTCTTT
CSGRRQENTEAFF
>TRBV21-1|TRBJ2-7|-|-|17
TGTGCCAGCGGAGGACGGATGGGACACAAGGATCCCAGGCGGCAGTACTTC
CASGGRMGHKDPRRQYF
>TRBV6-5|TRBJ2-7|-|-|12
TGTGCCAGCAGTTACCGAGGTCGTGGAGCGGAGTTC
CASSYRGRGAEF
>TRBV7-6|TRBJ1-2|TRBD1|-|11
TGTGCCAGCAGCTCCGACAGGGGATTTGACTTC
CASSSDRGFDF
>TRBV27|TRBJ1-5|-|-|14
TGTGCCAGCACTAAGGTTGGGGGGGATCAGCCCCAGCATTTT
CASTKVGGDQPQHF
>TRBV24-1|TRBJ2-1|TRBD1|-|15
TGTGCCACCAGTGACCCGGGACAGGGGGCTCATGAGCAGTTCTTC
CATSDPGQGAHEQFF
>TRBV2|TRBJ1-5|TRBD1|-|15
TGTGCCAGCAGCAGGACAGGGGAGAGCAATCAGCCCCAGCATTTT
CASSRTGESNQPQHF
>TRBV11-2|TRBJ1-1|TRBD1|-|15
TGTGCCAGCAGCTACCTATTACAGGGGGCTGGTGAAGCTTTCTTT
CASSYLLQGAGEAFF
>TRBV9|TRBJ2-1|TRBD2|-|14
TGTGCCAGCAGCGTAGGGTGGGGAGGGAATGAGCAGTTCTTC
CASSVGWGGNEQFF
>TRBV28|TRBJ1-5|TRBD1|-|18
TGTGCCAGCAGTTTATTGGGACAGGGGGGTCATAGCAATCAGCCCCAGCATTTT
CASSLLGQGGHSNQPQHF
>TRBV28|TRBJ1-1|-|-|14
TGTGCCAGCAGTTTCTTCGGTTTGGGCAGTAAAGCTTTCTTT
CASSFFGLGSKAFF
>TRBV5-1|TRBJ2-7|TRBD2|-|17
TGCGCCAGCAGAAAATCGTGGCTAGCGGGAGATGCGGACGAGCAGTACTTC
CASRKSWLAGDADEQYF
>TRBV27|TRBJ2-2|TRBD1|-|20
TGTGCCAGCAGTCCAGATGCCGGGACAGGGCCCCTTGGGGACACCGGGGAGCTGTTTTTT
CASSPDAGTGPLGDTGELFF